The present TCR beta chain was sequenced within a study of blood T cell repertoires in COVID-19. About the research overall: Sites in the United States, Italy and Spain provided acute and convalescent COVID-19 samples. From T cells, B-cell-depleted T cells, or PBMCs came the material, which was cDNA or gDNA.

Sequenced by immunoSEQ multiplex PCR; TCRdb stores in-frame clones only, minus some. The table includes 100,000 to 150,000 clones, 80% to 90% detected once. In the case of this clone: This sample also contains other DNA sequences that code for the same CDR3.

With 4 bases clipped from V and 2 bases from J, the junction kept 3 bases outside the gene matches. This CDR3 contains 14 residues. The germline gives CDR1 MNHEY, CDR2 SVGAGI. This chain joins TRBV6-5 and TRBJ1-1; 8 bases fit TRBD1. The receptor was derived from a man aged 55-75 years with COVID-19, enrolled during active disease. Sequencing was done on a sample of peripheral blood. The CDR3 nucleotides read TGTGCCAGCAGTTCGCAGGGGGCTAACACTGAAGCTTTCTTT. This gives the protein CASSSQGANTEAFF.